This T cell receptor (beta chain) was retrieved from a study of cytomegalovirus exposure and HLA in healthy donors. Regarding the study as a whole: The study carried out a later analysis of TCR beta sequences. It associated some 17,000 of them with specific HLA alleles at a false discovery rate of 0.05. In a later analysis, across HLA loci, associated TCR counts were highest for DRB1, lowest for HLA-C. Researchers catalogued some 160 TCR beta chains as cytomegalovirus-associated.

A note on this clone: Its antigen is as yet unknown.

It was with 60 Vbeta and 13 Jbeta primers that the PCR ran. Only in-frame clones appear in the TCRdb table, and some are missing; sequencing was by immunoSEQ multiplex PCR. The data show some 120,000 clones, more than 60% seen once. Sample: PBMCs. The receptor was isolated from a woman aged 55-69 years in good health and CMV-seropositive.

The CDR3 DNA reads as TGTGCCAGCAGCAAAGAAAGGGGGAGCTACGAGCAGTACTTC. Its translation: CASSKERGSYEQYF. The chain links TRBV21-1 to TRBJ2-7; the listed D gene, TRBD1, was not tested against the DNA. TRBV21-1 is classified as a pseudogene. This CDR3 has 14 residues.